This section outlines one TCR beta chain sequence together with its context. The data derive from a study of blood T cell repertoires in COVID-19. Study as a whole: T cells, B-cell-depleted T cells, or PBMCs provided the cDNA or gDNA that served as material.

Germline-derived CDR1 and CDR2 are SGHKS and YYEKEE (reference sequence). CDR3 length: 16 residues. The V gene end was trimmed by 4 bases and the J gene end by 4 bases; junction bases not matched to a gene: 12. Here immunoSEQ multiplex PCR was the method, and the copy in TCRdb shows in-frame clones only, minus some. The repertoire includes approximately 150,000 clones, 81% of them detected once, and roughly 9.6% sits in the top ten. The sequence came from a man in his sixties with active or convalescent COVID-19. The sample taken for sequencing was peripheral blood. The chain employs TRBV5-5 and TRBJ1-2; 8 bases align to TRBD1. In nucleotides, the CDR3 is TGTGCCAGCAGCCGGGCGGGGGCGACAGGGGTCTATGGCTACACCTTC. It codes for CASSRAGATGVYGYTF.